The T cell receptor beta chain under discussion was sequenced for a study of beta chain features in type 1 diabetes. CDR1 SEHNR and CDR2 FQNEAQ come from the germline V gene (reference sequence). V dropped 5 bases and J dropped 3; count of bases not matched to a gene: 5. There are 15 residues in the CDR3. Only a few counts were recorded for this clone. The study reverse transcribed the entire isolated RNA, so it sequenced expressed TCRB transcripts. TCRdb's table, derived via immunoSEQ multiplex PCR, lists solely in-frame clones and lacks some. Here the sample spans hundreds of thousands of clones, roughly 14% being singletons.

The TCR originated in a young man in good health. V and J are TRBV7-9 and TRBJ2-4; 9 bases agree with TRBD1. Sequencing was performed on naive CD4+ T cells from blood. CDR3 sequence (DNA): TGTGCCAGCAGCCTAGTGACAGGGGGCAAAAACATTCAGTACTTC. Translated, it gives CASSLVTGGKNIQYF.